This TCR beta chain was found in a study of graft-versus-host responses after intestinal transplantation (dated by TCRdb to the early 2020s). The study in broad terms: Recipients received multivisceral, liver-intestinal, or isolated intestinal transplants. Every recipient was given anti-thymocyte globulin induction, followed by approximately 3 years of maintenance tacrolimus and steroids. After intestinal transplantation, graft-versus-host and host-versus-graft alloreactive T cell clones in the graft, circulation and bone marrow were tracked using bulk TCR-beta CDR3 sequencing. Alloreactive clones were identified by sequencing pre-transplant mixed lymphocyte reaction products and comparing these products with unstimulated pre-transplant donor and recipient T cells. The cohort enrolled under 30 intestinal transplant recipients, one of whom was a retransplant, and a few patients without pretransplant specimens were excluded. Donor T cell macrochimerism was defined as a peak of at least 4% donor T cells among recipient peripheral blood mononuclear cells. Instead of going to the commercial service, samples from a few later patients were sequenced in-house on an Illumina MiSeq and processed with MiXCR. Results the study describes overall, beyond this receptor: Early after transplant, declines in HvG clones were associated with peak levels of circulating GvH clones. The relatively low number and heterogeneity of intestinal transplant patients limited the conclusions. In patients with donor T cell macrochimerism, the allografts had high GvH to HvG T cell clonal ratios. GvH clones turned up in recipient bone marrow, with some appearing earlier in ileal mucosa or blood, a pattern consistent with an intestinal mucosal origin.

The germline ends are 17 bases apart after V is trimmed by 1 base and J by 9 bases. The germline V gene gives CDR1 as MDHEN and CDR2 as SYDVKM. Its CDR3 holds 15 amino acids, cysteine through phenylalanine. Only the CDR3 DNA stays, 45 bases, in frame from base 1. This specimen's time point label, per the study, means: cells obtained before transplantation from donor or recipient. CD3+CD4+ and CD3+CD8+ populations were FACS-sorted from unstimulated pre-transplant donor and recipient cells taken from spleen or lymph nodes. Comment on this clone: Its antigen remains undetermined. Per-base quality was not reported, and no clone a single base away is much larger than it.

Receptors were amplified or captured by the immunoSEQ multiplex PCR assay. For most patients, genomic DNA was isolated with the Qiagen DNeasy Blood and Tissue Kit and sent frozen to Adaptive Biotechnologies for TCR sequencing. Adaptive Biotechnologies carried out high-throughput TCR-beta CDR3 sequencing of genomic DNA for most patients. Per the authors' processing: Adaptive's ImmunoSEQ software supplied the TCR sequencing data for 18 patients, while MiXCR and VDJtools were used to process a few other patients. To correct CD4 versus CD8 sorting errors, any sequence found in both subsets at a frequency ratio below 5:1 was removed. CDR3 nucleotide sequences shared by donor and recipient were removed because the origin of these sequences could not be assigned. At least 2-fold expansion over unstimulated cells and a minimum CFSE-low frequency of 0.002% (template counts) or 0.001% (read counts) were required for clones to be classified as alloreactive. Mappable clones were those detected in sequenced pre-transplant spleen, lymph node, or MLR CFSE-low populations of the donor or recipient. The cumulative frequency of alloreactive clones was calculated as a percentage of all sequences, weighted by copy number. TCRdb's version of the immuneACCESS table is confined to in-frame rearrangements and falls short of the full clone set. An unresolved V gene accounts for under half of the shortfall where checked; the remainder is of unknown origin. Clonal size and the V and J genes are those of that table, whereas D and trimming came from the DNA. The sample contains approximately 79,000 clones, around 83% of them found a single time. The ten largest account for roughly 0.8% of the sample.

This TCR was recovered from a human donor who received an intestinal transplant. The sample consisted of unstimulated CD4+ T cells sorted from spleen or lymph node cells, taken before intestinal transplant. The rearranged segments are TRBV28 and TRBJ2-3; TRBD1 is a weak D gene call, 6 bases matching. Here is the DNA: TGTGCCAGCAGTTTATCGACCAGGGGTGGGTGGACGCAGTATTTT. Translated, it reads CASSLSTRGGWTQYF.